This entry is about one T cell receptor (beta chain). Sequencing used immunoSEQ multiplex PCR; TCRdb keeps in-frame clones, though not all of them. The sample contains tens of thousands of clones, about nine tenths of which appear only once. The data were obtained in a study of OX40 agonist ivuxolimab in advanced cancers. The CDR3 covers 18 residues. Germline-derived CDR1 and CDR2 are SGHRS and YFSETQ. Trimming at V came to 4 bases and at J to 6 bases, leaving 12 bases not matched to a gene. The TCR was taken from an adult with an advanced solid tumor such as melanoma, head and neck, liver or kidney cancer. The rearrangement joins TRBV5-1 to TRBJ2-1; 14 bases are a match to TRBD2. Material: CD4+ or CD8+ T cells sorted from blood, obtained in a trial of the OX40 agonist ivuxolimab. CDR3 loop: CASSAAPAGTSGSNEQFF. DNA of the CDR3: TGCGCCAGCAGCGCCGCGCCCGCCGGGACTAGCGGGAGCAATGAGCAGTTCTTC.